The 27 T cell receptor beta chains below all came from one sample that was sequenced in a study of control samples from healthy donors and cancer patients. The protocol was immunoSEQ multiplex PCR, while the TCRdb copy is restricted to in-frame clones and leaves out a portion. The sample contains fewer than 90,000 clones, more than 75% of which appear only once. Sequencing input: blood. These TCRs come from a man over 45 in good health.

The rearrangement joins TRBV9 to TRBJ1-3, with D perhaps TRBD1 (6 bases). The CDR3 has 14 residues. Trimming shortened V by 4 bases and J by 1 base, and 9 bases separated the two germline ends. Germline CDR1 SGDLS, CDR2 YYNGEE. CDR3 in amino acids: CASSQGGSGNTIYF. The CDR3 bases are TGTGCCAGCAGCCAAGGGGGATCTGGAAACACCATATATTTT. The whole variable domain, filled in from reference TRBV9 and TRBJ1-3, reads DSGVTQTPKHLITATGQRVTLRCSPRSGDLSVYWYQQSLDQGLQFLIQYYNGEERAKGNILERFSAQQFPDLHSELNLSSLELGDSALYFCASSQGGSGNTIYFGEGSWLTVV.

DNA for the CDR3: TGTGCCAGCAGTGACGGACCCAGCGACGAGCAGTACGTC. Its translation: CASSDGPSDEQYV. The rearrangement uses TRBV2 and TRBJ2-7; D is undetermined. Trimming took off 3 bases at V and 5 bases at J, with 11 bases between the two ends. The germline CDR1 and CDR2 sequences are SNHLY and FYNNEI. This CDR3 is built from 13 residues.

This clone is a singleton in its sample. The chain recombines TRBV19 with TRBJ1-1; 9 nucleotides align to TRBD1. Germline V gene lookup returns CDR1 LNHDA and CDR2 SQIVND (reference sequence). CDR3 length: 14 amino acids. J was trimmed by 5 bases and V by 5 bases; bases with no gene match: 6. Written as DNA, the CDR3 is TGTGCCAGTAGTGCCGGGACAGGGAGGACTGAAGCTTTCTTT. As protein: CASSAGTGRTEAFF.

The V call is TRBV10-3, the J call TRBJ1-2; 8 bases line up with TRBD1. The CDR3 runs to 15 residues. With 3 bases clipped from V and 6 bases from J, the junction kept 9 bases outside the gene matches. In germline, CDR1 is ENHRY, CDR2 SYGVKD. The chain's CDR3 is CAISDSGGRVDGYTF. CDR3 coding DNA: TGTGCCATCAGTGACTCAGGGGGCAGGGTTGATGGCTACACCTTC.

The chain has TRBV24-1 and TRBJ1-2, with a weak D call TRBD1 (5 bases). This CDR3 region has 14 residues. CDR1 is KGHDR and CDR2 is SFDVKD in the germline V gene. Trimming removed 4 bases at V and 5 bases at J, with 13 bases between. The CDR3 bases are TGTGCCACCAGTGACCCCGACAGTACTTATGGCTACACCTTC. It is translated as CATSDPDSTYGYTF.

V and J are TRBV29-1 and TRBJ2-1; D gene ambiguous. Germline-derived CDR1 and CDR2 are SQVTM and ANQGSEA. The CDR3 loop spans 14 amino acids. The V end lost 6 bases, the J end lost 0 bases, and 12 bases lay between the germline ends. The CDR3 DNA reads TGCAGCGTAGCCGTTTGGGACTCCTACAATGAGCAGTTCTTC. This codes for CSVAVWDSYNEQFF.

This clone was seen only once. V and J are TRBV11-3 and TRBJ2-3, with 10 bases aligning to TRBD1. This CDR3 has 15 residues. Germline CDR1 and CDR2: SGHNT and YENEEA. V dropped 5 bases and J dropped 7; count of bases not matched to a gene: 9. The DNA for the CDR3 is TGTGCCAGCAGCGCCGGGACAGGGGTTGGTTATACGCAGTATTTT. This gives the protein CASSAGTGVGYTQYF.

Worth noting for this clone: The germline gene is not matched at one end of the junction; a read error may be the cause. The chain carries TRBV28 and TRBJ2-1; D is unresolved. Germline V gene sequence: CDR1 MDHEN, CDR2 SYDVKM. The CDR3 is made up of 12 amino acids. The CDR3 loop is CASSGSSNEQFF. The CDR3 nucleotides are TGTGCCAGCAGTGGATCCTCCAATGAGCAGTTCTTC. The complete variable domain, with remaining parts taken from reference TRBV28 and TRBJ2-1, reads DVKVTQSSRYLVKRTGEKVFLECVQDMDHENMFWYRQDPGLGLRLIYFSYDVKMKEKGDIPEGYSVSREKKERFSLILESASTNQTSMYLCASSGSSNEQFFGPGTRLTVL.

This chain links TRBV5-1 with TRBJ2-1; maybe TRBD2 (5 bases). Germline V gene sequence: CDR1 SGHRS, CDR2 YFSETQ. Trimming left V 4 bases short and J 1 base short, with 18 bases between. This CDR3 has 17 amino acids. CDR3 nucleotides: TGCGCCAGCAGCCCCCTCTCCTGGGGAGCATCCTACAATGAGCAGTTCTTC. The encoded protein is CASSPLSWGASYNEQFF.

CDR3 sequence: CASSQGQGAKNSPLHF. CDR3 coding DNA: TGTGCCAGCAGCCAAGGACAGGGGGCGAAAAATTCACCCCTCCACTTT. The chain joins TRBV6-6 to TRBJ1-6; 11 bases line up with TRBD1. V lost 6 bases and J lost 7; bases outside the gene matches: 8. Germline CDR1 reads MNHNY; CDR2 reads SVGAGI (reference sequence). This CDR3 contains 16 residues.

V is TRBV10-3 and J is TRBJ2-2; 9 bases fit TRBD2. Germline V gene sequence: CDR1 ENHRY, CDR2 SYGVKD. CDR3 size: 17 residues. V dropped 4 bases and J dropped 5; count of bases not matched to a gene: 11. This CDR3 is CAISGAMRTSVTGELFF. In DNA, the CDR3 is TGTGCCATCAGTGGAGCTATGCGGACTAGCGTAACCGGGGAGCTGTTTTTT.

The V call is TRBV10-2, the J call TRBJ2-3; the match to TRBD2 covers 7 bases. The ends lost 0 bases at V and 0 bases at J; junction bases unmatched: 9. There are 18 residues in the CDR3. Germline values: CDR1 WSHSY, CDR2 SAAADI. The CDR3 DNA follows: TGCGCCAGCAGTGAGTCGACTCGGGGTAGCGGGAGCACAGATACGCAGTATTTT. It specifies CASSESTRGSGSTDTQYF.

V and J are TRBV5-4 and TRBJ1-1; tentatively, D is TRBD1 (5 bases). V was cut by 0 bases and J by 5 bases, with 14 bases left in between. The CDR3 runs 15 residues. Germline values: CDR1 SGHNT, CDR2 YYREEE (reference sequence). The CDR3 DNA sequence: TGTGCCAGCAGCTTGGCCGCGGTTGGGGGTACTGAAGCTTTCTTT. Amino acid sequence: CASSLAAVGGTEAFF.

The V gene is TRBV7-2, the J gene TRBJ2-5; D could derive from TRBD1 or TRBD2 (5 bases each). Germline lookup yields CDR1 SGHTA and CDR2 FQGNSA. V was clipped by 6 bases and J by 6 bases, with 14 bases between them. This CDR3 region has 13 residues. Here the CDR3 DNA reads TGTGCCAGCAGTCGGGACCAGCAGAAGACCCAGTACTTC. It is translated as CASSRDQQKTQYF.

The V gene is TRBV14, the J gene TRBJ2-3; D is ambiguous. The V gene's germline CDR1 is SGHDN and CDR2 FVKESK. The CDR3 runs 14 residues. V lost 4 bases and J lost 5, with 13 bases in between. The CDR3 sequence is CASSPPGTGDTQYF. The CDR3 nucleotides are TGTGCCAGCAGCCCTCCTGGCACGGGAGATACGCAGTATTTT.

This chain uses TRBV3-1 (or the pseudogene TRBV3-2) with TRBJ1-5; unclear D gene. Germline assignment: CDR1 LGHDT and CDR2 YNNKEL (reference sequence). The V gene lost 3 bases and the J gene lost 1 base, with 13 bases spanning the gap. The CDR3 totals 16 residues. In DNA form, the CDR3 reads TGTGCCAGCAGCCAGGCTTGGACGGGGAGCAATCAGCCCCAGCATTTT. Protein: CASSQAWTGSNQPQHF.

The V gene is TRBV12-5, the J gene TRBJ2-1; 8 bases map to TRBD2. CDR1 and CDR2 (germline): LGHNT, FRNRAP. This CDR3 comprises 15 residues. The ends lost 3 bases at V and 3 bases at J; junction bases unmatched: 4. CDR3: CASGLSGGIYNEQFF. The CDR3 DNA is TGTGCTAGTGGTTTAAGCGGGGGCATCTACAATGAGCAGTTCTTC.

The V gene is TRBV7-9, the J gene TRBJ1-2; D is undetermined. Germline CDR1 reads SEHNR; CDR2 reads FQNEAQ (reference sequence). CDR3 length equals 11 residues. The V end lost 5 bases, the J end lost 8 bases, and 9 bases lay between the germline ends. This CDR3 is CASSGDGGYTF. DNA of the CDR3: TGTGCCAGCAGCGGTGATGGGGGCTACACCTTC.

The gene calls are TRBV10-3 and TRBJ1-3; D gene uncertain. The CDR3 loop spans 11 amino acids. The germline CDR1 and CDR2 sequences are ENHRY and SYGVKD. V was cut by 7 bases and J by 8 bases, with 9 bases left in between. CDR3 sequence reads: CAINSGDTIYF. CDR3 bases: TGTGCCATCAACTCCGGGGACACCATATATTTT.

The CDR3 reads CASSLGLTQETQYF. DNA for the CDR3: TGTGCCAGCAGCCTGGGACTCACTCAAGAGACCCAGTACTTC. The chain couples TRBV11-2 to TRBJ2-5; a possible D gene is TRBD2 (6 bases). The CDR3 extends over 14 amino acids. Per germline, CDR1 SGHAT and CDR2 FQNNGV. V lost 5 bases and J 2 bases, leaving 12 bases between the germline ends.

The chain links TRBV11-2 to TRBJ2-5, with TRBD2 identical over 8 bases. The length of the CDR3 is 14 residues. In germline, CDR1 is SGHAT, CDR2 FQNNGV. V lost 5 bases to trimming and J lost 1 base; unmatched junction nucleotides: 3. The CDR3 loop reads CASSPTSGQETQYF. Written as DNA, the CDR3 is TGTGCCAGCAGCCCAACTAGCGGCCAAGAGACCCAGTACTTC.

The chain employs TRBV7-2 and TRBJ2-2; no reliable D call. Deletions cut 5 bases from V and 0 bases from J, with 4 bases between. Germline V gives CDR1 SGHTA, CDR2 FQGNSA. The CDR3 is made up of 13 amino acids. The CDR3, as DNA: TGTGCCAGCAGCCATTCGAACACCGGGGAGCTGTTTTTT. Its protein product is CASSHSNTGELFF.

The rearrangement joins TRBV21-1 to TRBJ1-3. TRBV21-1 is assigned pseudogene status. The CDR3 totals 17 residues. CDR3 sequence (DNA): TGTGCCAGCAGCAAAGATGACTGTAGCAGCTTTGGAAACACCATATATTTT. Translated: CASSKDDCSSFGNTIYF.

The V gene is TRBV5-1, the J gene TRBJ2-2; 9 bases line up with TRBD1. The CDR3 consists of 16 residues. Germline-derived CDR1 and CDR2 are SGHRS and YFSETQ. V trimming: 1 base; J trimming: 6 bases; junction bases outside the gene matches: 7. The CDR3 sequence: CASSLITGGAPGELFF. CDR3 DNA: TGCGCCAGCAGCTTGATAACAGGGGGCGCCCCCGGGGAGCTGTTTTTT.

The chain employs TRBV9 and TRBJ1-6, with unresolved D. The CDR3 sequence is 13 residues long. From germline, CDR1 is SGDLS and CDR2 YYNGEE. Trimming removed 0 bases from V and 7 bases from J, with 5 bases in between. This CDR3 reads CASSVDSNSPLHF. CDR3 nucleotide sequence: TGTGCCAGCAGCGTAGATAGCAATTCACCCCTCCACTTT. Full variable domain (missing parts from reference TRBV9 and TRBJ1-6): DSGVTQTPKHLITATGQRVTLRCSPRSGDLSVYWYQQSLDQGLQFLIQYYNGEERAKGNILERFSAQQFPDLHSELNLSSLELGDSALYFCASSVDSNSPLHFGNGTRLTVT.

The J gene is TRBJ1-6, the V gene TRBV12-5, with D unclear. Per the germline V gene, CDR1 is LGHNT and CDR2 is FRNRAP. The length of the CDR3 is 13 residues. V was pared by 1 base and J by 13 bases, with 11 bases between. CDR3: CASGLGQPKPLHF. CDR3 in DNA: TGTGCTAGTGGTTTGGGACAACCCAAGCCCCTCCACTTT.

This chain joins TRBV5-4 and TRBJ1-5, with a weak D call TRBD1 (5 bases). The V end lost 5 bases, the J end lost 5 bases, and 17 bases lay between the germline ends. The CDR3 runs 15 residues. Germline CDR1 is SGHNT and CDR2 is YYREEE (reference sequence). This CDR3 reads CASSLDRLGDQPQHF. CDR3 sequence (DNA): TGTGCCAGCAGTCTCGACCGTTTGGGGGATCAGCCCCAGCATTTT.